These 5 T cell receptor beta chains originate from one sample sequenced in a study of T cell responses to AZD1222 COVID-19 vaccine. Generated by immunoSEQ multiplex PCR, the TCRdb table keeps only in-frame clones and is missing some. Seen here are over 100,000 clones, 90% observed once, and the top ten hold 6% to 7.5%. Material: peripheral blood, obtained on day 0 of AZD1222 vaccination. These receptors were obtained from an adult in good health.

This clone was seen a single time. The J gene is TRBJ1-2, the V gene TRBV4-3, with a tentative D call TRBD1 (6 bases). The CDR3 runs to 15 residues. The V end lost 0 bases, the J end lost 4 bases, and 12 bases lay between the germline ends. From germline, CDR1 is LGHNA and CDR2 YSLEER. Here the CDR3 DNA reads TGCGCCAGCAGCCAAGAATACAGGGAAATCTATGGCTACACCTTC. This gives the protein CASSQEYREIYGYTF.

The J gene is TRBJ2-7, the V gene TRBV20-1; D call uncertain. CDR3 size: 11 residues. Germline CDR1 and CDR2: DFQATT and SNEGSKA (reference sequence). V was cut by 7 bases and J by 2 bases, with 9 bases left in between. This CDR3 is CSGARPYEQYF. In DNA form, the CDR3 reads TGCAGTGGGGCCCGACCCTACGAGCAGTACTTC.

This chain links TRBV3-1 (or the pseudogene TRBV3-2) with TRBJ1-5; D might be TRBD1 (5 bases). Trimming took 5 bases from V and 2 from J, leaving 10 bases between them. The CDR3 runs to 14 residues. Per the germline V gene, CDR1 is LGHDT and CDR2 is YNNKEL (reference sequence). CDR3 sequence: CASSSGHRNQPQHF. Here the CDR3 DNA reads TGTGCCAGCAGCTCAGGGCATCGCAATCAGCCCCAGCATTTT.

The chain couples TRBV18 to TRBJ1-6; possibly TRBD1 for D (5 bases). The V gene lost 6 bases and the J gene lost 4 bases, with 16 bases spanning the gap. This CDR3 is built from 16 residues. CDR1 is KGHSH, CDR2 LQKENI, per germline. This chain's CDR3 is CASSPTASAYNSPLHF. CDR3 DNA sequence: TGTGCCAGCTCGCCGACAGCCTCAGCGTATAATTCACCCCTCCACTTT.

The rearrangement joins TRBV6-4 to TRBJ2-1, with 9 bases aligning to TRBD1. Germline V CDR1 and CDR2: MRHNA, SNTAGT. This CDR3 is 16 amino acids long. With 6 bases clipped from V and 8 bases from J, the junction kept 14 bases outside the gene matches. This chain's CDR3 is CASSAQEGQGSYEQFF. DNA for the CDR3: TGTGCCAGCAGCGCCCAGGAGGGACAGGGTTCTTATGAGCAGTTCTTC.